Each of the 32 T cell receptor beta chains below was sequenced from the same sample in a study of blood T cell repertoires in COVID-19. The method was immunoSEQ multiplex PCR; TCRdb's version includes in-frame clones alone and lacks a portion of them. This table has 90,000 to 150,000 clones, approximately 86% appearing once. Source material: peripheral blood. The receptors originated from a human donor in a cohort sampled during active COVID-19.

V is TRBV18 and J is TRBJ2-2; 11 positions match TRBD2. The CDR3 covers 17 residues. V was clipped by 2 bases and J by 5 bases; unmatched bases: 7. CDR1 KGHSH and CDR2 LQKENI come from the germline V gene. The CDR3 region has the DNA TGTGCCAGCTCACCAATCGGGGGACTAGCGGTGACCGGGGAGCTGTTTTTT. The encoded protein is CASSPIGGLAVTGELFF.

This chain uses TRBV5-1 with TRBJ2-3; 8 nucleotides agree with TRBD2. The CDR3 is 15 residues long. CDR1 and CDR2 (germline): SGHRS, YFSETQ. V lost 0 bases and J lost 1; bases outside the gene matches: 1. CDR3 sequence reads: CASSLGTSRTDTQYF. The DNA of the CDR3 is TGCGCCAGCAGCTTGGGGACTAGCCGCACAGATACGCAGTATTTT. The whole variable domain, filled in from reference TRBV5-1 and TRBJ2-3, reads KAGVTQTPRYLIKTRGQQVTLSCSPISGHRSVSWYQQTPGQGLQFLFEYFSETQRNKGNFPGRFSGRQFSNSRSEMNVSTLELGDSALYLCASSLGTSRTDTQYFGPGTRLTVL.

This clone was counted between two and nine times. The chain has TRBV29-1 and TRBJ2-1; 9 bases fit TRBD2. The CDR3 is made up of 17 amino acids. With 7 bases clipped from V and 8 bases from J, the junction kept 21 bases outside the gene matches. In germline, CDR1 is SQVTM, CDR2 ANQGSEA. This CDR3 is CSGETWGDGGGADEQFF. The CDR3 DNA is TGCAGCGGCGAGACGTGGGGAGATGGCGGGGGGGCTGATGAGCAGTTCTTC.

J is TRBJ2-3 and V is TRBV28, with 8 bases aligning to TRBD2. J was trimmed by 4 bases and V by 7 bases; bases with no gene match: 13. The CDR3 contains 16 residues. Germline loops: CDR1 MDHEN, CDR2 SYDVKM. This CDR3 reads CASTPGGAGTSDTQYF. In nucleotides, the CDR3 is TGTGCCAGCACCCCCGGGGGGGCGGGAACATCAGATACGCAGTATTTT.

This rearrangement joins TRBV5-1 to TRBJ2-5; 7 nucleotides align to TRBD1. The CDR3 totals 13 residues. Per the germline V gene, CDR1 is SGHRS and CDR2 is YFSETQ. The ends lost 7 bases at V and 0 bases at J; junction bases unmatched: 3. CDR3 residues: CASSRGYQETQYF. The CDR3 DNA follows: TGCGCCAGCTCCAGGGGGTACCAAGAGACCCAGTACTTC.

The J gene is TRBJ2-7, the V gene TRBV20-1; the D is unclear. V was clipped by 6 bases and J by 3 bases, with 6 bases between them. This CDR3 is 10 amino acids long. Germline lookup yields CDR1 DFQATT and CDR2 SNEGSKA (reference sequence). CDR3 protein: CSADNYEQYF. The CDR3 coding sequence is TGCAGTGCCGACAACTACGAGCAGTACTTC.

This sequence joins TRBV14 and TRBJ2-7; 9 bases fit TRBD2. This CDR3 region has 16 residues. Trimming removed 7 bases from V and 6 bases from J; junction bases left unmatched: 16. Looked up from germline, CDR1 is SGHDN and CDR2 is FVKESK. The CDR3 spells CASTRGTASGIREQYF. CDR3 bases: TGTGCCAGCACCCGCGGTACGGCTAGCGGGATTCGCGAGCAGTACTTC.

The V and J genes are TRBV7-9 and TRBJ2-2; 8 bases are shared with TRBD1. J gave up 3 bases and V 5 bases, and 11 bases lay outside the gene matches. The CDR3 runs to 17 residues. CDR1 is SEHNR and CDR2 is FQNEAQ in the germline V gene (reference sequence). The CDR3 reads CASSHRDRGTHTGELFF. The CDR3 DNA sequence: TGTGCCAGCAGCCATCGTGACAGGGGCACTCACACCGGGGAGCTGTTTTTT.

The chain is built from TRBV7-8 and TRBJ2-1; the D gene is possibly TRBD2 (5 bases). Trimming took 2 bases from V and 1 from J, leaving 9 bases between them. CDR1 is SGHVS and CDR2 is FQNEAQ in the germline V gene. This CDR3 comprises 15 residues. The CDR3 region has the DNA TGTGCCAGCAGCTTATTCGGGGAATCCTACAATGAGCAGTTCTTC. Translated: CASSLFGESYNEQFF.

The chain uses TRBV27 and TRBJ1-5; TRBD1 aligns across 7 bases. The CDR3 has 15 amino acids. Germline V gene lookup returns CDR1 MNHEY and CDR2 SMNVEV (reference sequence). V shed 5 bases and J 4 bases; nucleotides not matched to a gene: 8. As DNA, the CDR3 is TGTGCCAGCAGTCCTTCCTGGACAGGAAATCAGCCCCAGCATTTT. It yields the protein CASSPSWTGNQPQHF.

This CDR3 reads CATSLTVNQETQYF. The CDR3 DNA sequence: TGTGCCACCAGCTTAACAGTTAACCAAGAGACCCAGTACTTC. This chain uses TRBV15 with TRBJ2-5; D unresolved. CDR1 LNHNV and CDR2 YYDKDF come from the germline V gene (reference sequence). Trimming took off 5 bases at V and 0 bases at J, with 10 bases between the two ends. The CDR3 runs to 14 residues.

The CDR3 loop is CASGLVGDRSILNSPLHF. Written as DNA, the CDR3 is TGTGCTAGTGGTTTGGTAGGGGACAGGTCTATACTTAATTCACCCCTCCACTTT. The gene calls are TRBV12-5 and TRBJ1-6; 8 positions match TRBD1. CDR1 and CDR2 (germline): LGHNT, FRNRAP. Unmatched junction bases numbered 10, after V lost 0 bases and J lost 6 bases. This CDR3 has 18 residues.

Of note for this clone: No conserved phenylalanine or tryptophan ends this CDR3, so it is likely a read error. It is unclear where the CDR3 begins or ends on the DNA, so no DNA is shown, and the CDR3 is as TCRdb lists it. This chain connects TRBV5-6 to TRBJ2-7; no DNA check was done on the table's D call, TRBD1. The CDR3 length is 13 residues, termini included. Germline values: CDR1 SGHDT, CDR2 YYEEEE. CDR3 sequence reads: CASSLRYRPYSLI.

The rearrangement joins TRBV27 to TRBJ1-2, with 7 bases aligning to TRBD1. The V segment lost 5 bases and the J segment 7 bases; nucleotides outside the gene matches: 10. This CDR3 contains 14 residues. The germline V gene has CDR1 MNHEY and CDR2 SMNVEV (reference sequence). The CDR3, as DNA: TGTGCCAGCAGTGCGTTAGACAGGGTGGGTGGCTACACCTTC. It is translated as CASSALDRVGGYTF.

V and J are TRBV25-1 and TRBJ1-6; 7 nucleotides line up with TRBD1. Per the germline V gene, CDR1 is MGHDK and CDR2 is SYGVNS. The CDR3 sequence is 15 residues long. Trimming took 5 bases from V and 7 from J; bases not matched to a gene: 8. In DNA, the CDR3 is TGTGCCAGCAGTATGACAGGGCGGGGAAATTCACCCCTCCACTTT. It encodes CASSMTGRGNSPLHF.

This sequence joins TRBV5-1 and TRBJ2-2, with TRBD2 matching 10 bases. Losses at the gene ends were 1 base for V and 7 bases for J; bases not matched to a gene: 7. The CDR3 totals 16 residues. CDR1 is SGHRS and CDR2 is YFSETQ in the germline V gene. CDR3 sequence: CASSLLAGDGGGELFF. CDR3 DNA sequence: TGCGCCAGCAGCTTGCTAGCGGGGGATGGTGGCGGGGAGCTGTTTTTT.

The CDR3 is CASSLTPSTTYNEQFF. The CDR3 DNA reads TGTGCCAGCAGCTTAACTCCTAGTACCACCTACAATGAGCAGTTCTTC. The chain recombines TRBV11-2 with TRBJ2-1; unclear D gene. The V gene's germline CDR1 is SGHAT and CDR2 FQNNGV. CDR3 length: 16 residues. The V end was cut by 2 bases, the J end by 2 bases, with 13 bases between.

A few counts support this clone. The V gene is TRBV5-1, the J gene TRBJ1-6, with D uncertain. Trimming took off 4 bases at V and 5 bases at J, with 13 bases between the two ends. Germline V lookup: CDR1 SGHRS, CDR2 YFSETQ. CDR3 size: 15 residues. The CDR3 nucleotides read TGCGCCAGCAGCCTGACCGGGAGGGATAATTCACCCCTCCACTTT. Translating it yields CASSLTGRDNSPLHF.

The genes are TRBV14 and TRBJ1-4; the match to TRBD1 covers 7 bases. The CDR3 spans 15 residues. In germline, CDR1 is SGHDN, CDR2 FVKESK. The J segment lost 4 bases and the V segment lost 0 bases, leaving 2 bases of the junction unmatched. The CDR3 nucleotides read TGTGCCAGCAGCCAAGAACAGGGGTTTAATGAAAAACTGTTTTTT. This gives the protein CASSQEQGFNEKLFF.

The gene calls are TRBV3-1 (or the pseudogene TRBV3-2) and TRBJ2-1, with 10 bases fitting TRBD1. The CDR3 length is 17 residues. Losses at the gene ends were 5 bases for V and 7 bases for J; bases not matched to a gene: 14. Germline V CDR1 and CDR2: LGHDT, YNNKEL (reference sequence). CDR3 in DNA: TGTGCCAGCAGCATTGCCAAGGGGACAGGGGTTGGGAATGAGCAGTTCTTC. Its protein is CASSIAKGTGVGNEQFF.

The chain employs TRBV25-1 and TRBJ2-7, with 7 bases identical to TRBD1. The ends lost 4 bases at V and 1 base at J; junction bases unmatched: 7. The CDR3 totals 15 residues. CDR1 is MGHDK and CDR2 is SYGVNS in the germline V gene. CDR3 protein: CASSAYGTASYEQYF. The CDR3 bases are TGTGCCAGCAGTGCTTACGGGACAGCATCCTACGAGCAGTACTTC.

This chain connects TRBV29-1 to TRBJ2-2, with D unresolved. Trimming stripped 2 bases from V and 4 bases from J, with 11 bases between. In germline, CDR1 is SQVTM, CDR2 ANQGSEA. The CDR3 is made up of 14 amino acids. The CDR3 reads CSVELMAGTGELFF. The CDR3 nucleotides are TGCAGCGTTGAACTTATGGCTGGCACCGGGGAGCTGTTTTTT.

This clone was observed once. This chain joins TRBV11-2 and TRBJ2-1; D perhaps matches TRBD2 (7 bases). Trimming took 4 bases from V and 5 from J, leaving 12 bases between them. This CDR3 spans 14 amino acids. CDR1 SGHAT and CDR2 FQNNGV come from the germline V gene. Here the CDR3 DNA reads TGTGCCAGCAGCTCGGGGGGCTCACACAATGAGCAGTTCTTC. It translates to CASSSGGSHNEQFF.

The DNA for the CDR3 is TGTGCCAGCAGCCAGGAAACAGGGGACAACGAGCAGTACTTC. Its translation is CASSQETGDNEQYF. The chain is built from TRBV5-8 and TRBJ2-7; 7 bases line up with TRBD1. Trimming took 4 bases from V and 5 from J; bases not matched to a gene: 9. The CDR3 length is 14 residues. Germline CDR1 and CDR2: SGHTS and YDEGEE.

This chain links TRBV11-2 with TRBJ2-1; 13 nucleotides agree with TRBD2. The germline gives CDR1 SGHAT, CDR2 FQNNGV. The CDR3 extends over 16 amino acids. Trimming at V came to 3 bases and at J to 5 bases, leaving 4 bases not matched to a gene. DNA of the CDR3: TGTGCCAGCAGCTTGAATGGACTAGCGGGAGACAATGAGCAGTTCTTC. The encoded protein is CASSLNGLAGDNEQFF.

This chain uses TRBV3-1 (or the pseudogene TRBV3-2) with TRBJ1-2; 8 positions agree with TRBD1. This CDR3 is built from 14 residues. Trimming took 1 base from V and 5 from J; bases not matched to a gene: 3. Germline CDR1 is LGHDT and CDR2 is YNNKEL (reference sequence). The CDR3 region is CASSQAGGPYGYTF. CDR3 nucleotides: TGTGCCAGCAGCCAAGCAGGGGGCCCATATGGCTACACCTTC.

The J gene is TRBJ1-4, the V gene TRBV20-1; D gene ambiguous. From germline, CDR1 is DFQATT and CDR2 SNEGSKA (reference sequence). The CDR3 sequence is 11 residues long. The V gene lost 8 bases and the J gene lost 1 base, with 5 bases spanning the gap. This chain's CDR3 is CSSLTNEKLFF. The CDR3 DNA sequence: TGCAGTTCGTTAACTAATGAAAAACTGTTTTTT.

The CDR3 coding sequence is TGTGCCAGCAGTTTTTTCGTCTACGAGCAGTACTTC. Encoded protein: CASSFFVYEQYF. The chain links TRBV28 to TRBJ2-7; no clear D. The V and J ends lost 3 bases and 3 bases respectively, with 6 bases between them. This CDR3 has 12 residues. Germline-derived CDR1 and CDR2 are MDHEN and SYDVKM.

This chain connects TRBV5-4 to TRBJ1-1, with TRBD1 matching over 9 bases. In germline, CDR1 is SGHNT, CDR2 YYREEE (reference sequence). V lost 3 bases to trimming and J lost 3 bases; unmatched junction nucleotides: 0. The CDR3 runs 13 residues. This chain's CDR3 is CASSWDRDTEAFF. The DNA for the CDR3 is TGTGCCAGCAGCTGGGACAGGGACACTGAAGCTTTCTTT.

V usage is TRBV7-9 and J usage is TRBJ2-1; 8 bases agree with TRBD2. Germline assignment: CDR1 SEHNR and CDR2 FQNEAQ (reference sequence). The CDR3 totals 16 residues. V was pared by 4 bases and J by 7 bases, with 12 bases of the junction left unmatched. The CDR3: CASSSQTSGRFNEQFF. For the CDR3, the DNA is TGTGCCAGCAGCTCACAAACTAGCGGAAGATTTAATGAGCAGTTCTTC.

The chain uses TRBV5-1 and TRBJ1-4; TRBD1 might be the D (6 bases). This CDR3 is built from 16 residues. The germline V gene encodes CDR1 SGHRS and CDR2 YFSETQ. Trimming cost V 1 base and J 3 bases, with 13 bases left between them. The CDR3, as DNA: TGCGCCAGCAGCTTGAACACGGACAGATCTAATGAAAAACTGTTTTTT. Translated: CASSLNTDRSNEKLFF.

The chain is built from TRBV20-1 and TRBJ2-3; 12 bases agree with TRBD2. Germline-derived CDR1 and CDR2 are DFQATT and SNEGSKA (reference sequence). V dropped 3 bases and J dropped 6; count of bases not matched to a gene: 10. The length of the CDR3 is 16 residues. The chain's CDR3 is CSASPNLAGGQDTQYF. DNA for the CDR3: TGCAGTGCTAGTCCCAACCTAGCGGGGGGGCAGGATACGCAGTATTTT.